The rows below give T cell receptor beta chains drawn from one sample of a study of blood T cell repertoires in COVID-19. Assay: immunoSEQ multiplex PCR; the TCRdb copy retains only in-frame clones and omits some. The table shows about 70,000 clones, with 75% to 85% occurring only once. The sample consisted of peripheral blood. The receptors were gathered from a woman in her 70s with acute or convalescent COVID-19. The CDR3 runs from the conserved cysteine through the conserved F or W. The order of the fields is CDR3 DNA, CDR3 protein, clone size, V gene, J gene, D gene. A D gene is named only where the DNA matches it firmly. The size entry is marked missing in some rows and otherwise reads once, few, many or a size class.

DNA: TGTGCCAGCAGCGCTCGGACTAGCGGAACCTCCTACAATGAGCAGTTCTTC
CDR3: CASSARTSGTSYNEQFF
size: -
V: TRBV7-2
J: TRBJ2-1
D: TRBD2

DNA: TGTGCCAGTAGTCTCTCGGGACAGAGCTCCTATAATTCACCCCTCCACTTT
CDR3: CASSLSGQSSYNSPLHF
size: few
V: TRBV19
J: TRBJ1-6
D: TRBD1

DNA: TGCGCCAGCAGTCGACACTCGAACACTGAAGCTTTCTTT
CDR3: CASSRHSNTEAFF
size: -
V: TRBV10-2
J: TRBJ1-1
D: -

DNA: TGTGCCAGCAGGGTGGGAGGGCCGGAAAAGACCCAGTACTTC
CDR3: CASRVGGPEKTQYF
size: -
V: TRBV28
J: TRBJ2-5
D: TRBD2

DNA: TGCGCCAGCAGCTTGGTGCTCGGGACAGTTTTTAAAGATACGCAGTATTTT
CDR3: CASSLVLGTVFKDTQYF
size: -
V: TRBV5-1
J: TRBJ2-3
D: TRBD1

DNA: TGTGCCAGCCAATACAGGGGGAATCAGCCCCAGCATTTT
CDR3: CASQYRGNQPQHF
size: many
V: TRBV28
J: TRBJ1-5
D: TRBD1

DNA: TGTGCCAGCAGCCTAAGGGGACTAGCGGGAGCCCACAATGAGCAGTTCTTC
CDR3: CASSLRGLAGAHNEQFF
size: few
V: TRBV7-2
J: TRBJ2-1
D: TRBD2

DNA: TGTGCCACCAGCAGAGTAGGGGGCGCTTCCTACGAGCAGTACTTC
CDR3: CATSRVGGASYEQYF
size: -
V: TRBV15
J: TRBJ2-7
D: TRBD1

DNA: TGTGCCAGCAAAGTACAGGGGATGAAAGAGACCCAGTACTTC
CDR3: CASKVQGMKETQYF
size: -
V: TRBV2
J: TRBJ2-5
D: TRBD1

DNA: TGTGCCAGTAGTCTAGGACTAGCGGGAGGGTCCTACGAGCAGTACTTC
CDR3: CASSLGLAGGSYEQYF
size: -
V: TRBV19
J: TRBJ2-7
D: TRBD2

DNA: TGTGCCAGCAGCCTGAACAGGATGACTAGCACAGATACGCAGTATTTT
CDR3: CASSLNRMTSTDTQYF
size: -
V: TRBV28
J: TRBJ2-3
D: -

DNA: TGTGCCAGCAGTCTACAGATTGGCTACACCTTC
CDR3: CASSLQIGYTF
size: -
V: TRBV28
J: TRBJ1-2
D: -

DNA: TGTGCCAGCAGCCAGGACAGGGTAGCTAATGAAAAACTGTTTTTT
CDR3: CASSQDRVANEKLFF
size: -
V: TRBV7-2
J: TRBJ1-4
D: TRBD1

DNA: TGTGCCAGCAGCTCTCTAGGGAGAACTGAAGCTTTCTTT
CDR3: CASSSLGRTEAFF
size: -
V: TRBV5-5
J: TRBJ1-1
D: -

DNA: TGTGCCAGCAGCTTAGCAGGTAATGAGCAGTTCTTC
CDR3: CASSLAGNEQFF
size: once
V: TRBV11-2
J: TRBJ2-1
D: -

DNA: TGTGCCAGTAGTATAAAGGCTAGCGGGAGGGATGAGCAGTTCTTC
CDR3: CASSIKASGRDEQFF
size: -
V: TRBV19
J: TRBJ2-1
D: TRBD2

DNA: TGTGCCAGCAGCTTAGCGCTCCCCCCGGGCACTGAAGCTTTCTTT
CDR3: CASSLALPPGTEAFF
size: -
V: TRBV7-6
J: TRBJ1-1
D: -